Presented here are 9 T cell receptor beta chains from one specimen sequenced in a study of type 1 and type 2 diabetes patients. Amplification started from genomic DNA. Multiplex PCR with 30 forward and 13 reverse primers amplified the TCR beta CDR3. One entry per CDR3 protein, called by TCRdb with MiXCR from the multiplex PCR reads. Counted here are under 300,000 distinct CDR3 sequences, around 47% occurring once; the ten biggest clones make up roughly an eighth. The sample taken for sequencing was peripheral blood mononuclear cells (PBMCs). The receptors come from a man in his late teens or twenties with type 2 diabetes.

About this clonotype: The junction departs from the called germline gene at one end, perhaps through a read error. The chain couples TRBV6-1 to TRBJ1-2; no clear D gene. This CDR3 is built from 15 residues. The germline V gene has CDR1 MNHNS and CDR2 SASEGT. Here the CDR3 reads CAISEGVMTAGGYTF. The DNA for the CDR3 is TGTGCCATCAGTGAAGGTGTTATGACGGCGGGGGGCTACACCTTC.

This clonotype showed up just a few times. CDR3 amino acids: CASRQGPYYEQYF. The CDR3 DNA reads TGTGCCAGCAGACAGGGGCCGTACTACGAGCAGTACTTC. The chain carries TRBV12-3 or TRBV12-4 and TRBJ2-7; 7 bases line up with TRBD1. CDR3 length equals 13 residues. Trimming took 6 bases from V and 3 from J; bases not matched to a gene: 5.

This clonotype was seen more than once but under ten times. V usage is TRBV19 and J usage is TRBJ2-7; no reliable D call. This CDR3 has 11 amino acids. V lost 10 bases, J lost 4 bases, and 11 bases lay in between. CDR1 LNHDA and CDR2 SQIVND come from the germline V gene (reference sequence). Here the CDR3 reads CATRVGYEQYF. In DNA form, the CDR3 reads TGTGCCACAAGGGTTGGGTACGAGCAGTACTTC.

This clonotype was observed a handful of times. The chain employs TRBV19 and TRBJ2-5; 13 bases map to TRBD2. The end of the DNA is better explained by TRBJ2-1, so the J call may be wrong. The CDR3 totals 16 residues. CDR1 is LNHDA, CDR2 SQIVND, per germline (reference sequence). The CDR3 coding sequence is TGTGCCAGTAACCCGCCCGGGACTAGCGGGACCGTGAGGCAGTTCTTC. It encodes CASNPPGTSGTVRQFF.

The V call is TRBV20-1, the J call TRBJ2-7; 8 nucleotides match TRBD1. CDR1 DFQATT and CDR2 SNEGSKA come from the germline V gene (reference sequence). This CDR3 has 15 amino acids. The V segment lost 4 bases and the J segment 0 bases; nucleotides outside the gene matches: 8. The CDR3 DNA reads TGCAGTGCTACTCCCGGGACAGGCATCTCCTACGAGCAGTACTTC. Amino acid sequence: CSATPGTGISYEQYF.

V is TRBV30 and J is TRBJ2-7, with 9 bases aligning to TRBD1. Germline V CDR1 and CDR2: GTSNPN, SVGIG (reference sequence). With V trimmed by 5 bases and J by 5 bases, 7 bases remained unmatched. The CDR3 extends over 13 amino acids. The CDR3 DNA reads as TGTGCCTGGGGCCCGGGACAGGGCCACGAGCAGTACTTC. Its translation: CAWGPGQGHEQYF.

This clonotype was counted a few times. The chain carries TRBV6-4 and TRBJ1-1; D gene uncertain. There are 14 residues in the CDR3. V was pared by 6 bases and J by 1 base, with 12 bases between. Germline CDR1 MRHNA, CDR2 SNTAGT. The CDR3 DNA reads as TGTGCCAGCAGCCTTTCGTCCGCGAACACTGAAGCTTTCTTT. As protein: CASSLSSANTEAFF.

This rearrangement joins TRBV19 to TRBJ1-5; TRBD1 agrees at 8 bases. J lost 7 bases, V lost 4 bases, and 12 bases had no gene match. The CDR3 has 16 residues. Germline CDR1 reads LNHDA; CDR2 reads SQIVND (reference sequence). The CDR3 sequence: CASSSGQGATGQPQHF. Written as DNA, the CDR3 is TGTGCCAGTAGTAGCGGCCAGGGGGCAACAGGGCAGCCCCAGCATTTT.

This clonotype was seen a handful of times. The chain recombines TRBV5-1 with TRBJ2-2; 9 bases line up with TRBD2. V shed 5 bases and J 6 bases; nucleotides not matched to a gene: 5. Germline lookup yields CDR1 SGHRS and CDR2 YFSETQ. The CDR3 runs to 14 residues. The CDR3 protein is CASREREVAGELFF. As DNA, the CDR3 is TGCGCCAGCAGGGAGCGGGAGGTGGCCGGGGAGCTGTTTTTT.